The clone carrying this T cell receptor (beta chain) appeared a few times. This record belongs to a study of blood T cell repertoires in COVID-19. About the study: Samples of COVID-19 (acute and convalescent) were obtained from the United States, Italy and Spain. The cDNA or gDNA used as material had been derived from T cells, B-cell-depleted T cells, or PBMCs.

In the authors' workflow: Using reference gene primer amplification, nucleated cell counts were estimated. Measured with immunoSEQ multiplex PCR; TCRdb has only the in-frame clones, and not every one. V, J and clone size were drawn from that table, and D and trimming were deduced from the DNA. The repertoire holds approximately 160,000 clones, with 86% as singletons. Looked up from germline, CDR1 is LGHNA and CDR2 is YSLEER. The CDR3 sequence is 20 residues long. The V gene lost 5 bases and the J gene lost 0 bases, with 23 bases spanning the gap. Sequenced material: peripheral blood. This rearrangement joins TRBV4-3 to TRBJ2-6; D perhaps matches TRBD1 (6 bases). The source of this sequence is a man aged 50 to 59 with active or convalescent COVID-19. CDR3 coding DNA: TGCGCCAGCAGCTCAGCCCTCCGGGACAAAGGACGCTCTGGGGCCAACGTCCTGACTTTC. Amino acids: CASSSALRDKGRSGANVLTF.